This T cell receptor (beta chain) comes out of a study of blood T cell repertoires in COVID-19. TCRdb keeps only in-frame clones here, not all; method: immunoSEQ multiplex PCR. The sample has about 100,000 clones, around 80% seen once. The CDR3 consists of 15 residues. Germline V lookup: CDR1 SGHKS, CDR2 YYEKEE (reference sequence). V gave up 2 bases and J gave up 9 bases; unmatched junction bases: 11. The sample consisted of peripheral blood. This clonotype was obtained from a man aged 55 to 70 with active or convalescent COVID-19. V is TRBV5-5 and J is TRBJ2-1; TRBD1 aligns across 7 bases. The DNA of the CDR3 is TGTGCCAGCAGCTTTCGAGGGGGCAAGCGAGGTGAGCAGTTCTTC. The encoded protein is CASSFRGGKRGEQFF.